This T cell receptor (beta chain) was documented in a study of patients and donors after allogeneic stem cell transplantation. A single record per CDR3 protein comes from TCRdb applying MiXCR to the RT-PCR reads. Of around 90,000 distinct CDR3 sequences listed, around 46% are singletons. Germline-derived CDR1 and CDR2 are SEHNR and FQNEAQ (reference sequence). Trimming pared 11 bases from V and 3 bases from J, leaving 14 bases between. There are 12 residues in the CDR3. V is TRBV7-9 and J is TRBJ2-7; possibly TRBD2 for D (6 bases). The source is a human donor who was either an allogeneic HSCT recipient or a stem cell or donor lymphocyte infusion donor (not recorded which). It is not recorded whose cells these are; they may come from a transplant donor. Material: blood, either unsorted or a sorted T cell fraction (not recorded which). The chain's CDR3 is CASAGRSYEQYF. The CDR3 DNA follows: TGTGCCTCAGCGGGTCGGAGCTACGAGCAGTACTTC.